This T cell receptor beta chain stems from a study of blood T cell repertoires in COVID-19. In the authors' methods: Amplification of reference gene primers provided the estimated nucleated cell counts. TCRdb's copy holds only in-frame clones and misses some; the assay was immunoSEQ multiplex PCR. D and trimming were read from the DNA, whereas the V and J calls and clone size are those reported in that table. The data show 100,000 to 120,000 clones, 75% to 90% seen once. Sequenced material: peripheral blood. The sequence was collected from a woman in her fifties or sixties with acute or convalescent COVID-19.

CDR3 sequence (DNA): TGTGCCAGCAGTGAATCCAGGGTAGGCGGCTACACCTTC. Protein product: CASSESRVGGYTF. This sequence joins TRBV2 and TRBJ1-2; D is possibly TRBD1 (5 bases). Germline V CDR1 and CDR2: SNHLY, FYNNEI. This CDR3 comprises 13 residues. V was trimmed by 2 bases and J by 8 bases, leaving 12 bases between them. Drawing the rest from reference TRBV2 and TRBJ1-2, the complete variable domain is EPEVTQTPSHQVTQMGQEVILRCVPISNHLYFYWYRQILGQKVEFLVSFYNNEISEKSEIFDDQFSVERPDGSNFTLKIRSTKLEDSAMYFCASSESRVGGYTFGSGTRLTVV.